This TCR beta chain was observed in a study of CD8+ T cells in alopecia areata. Study in general: Treated patients swallowed 5 to 10 mg of oral tofacitinib twice daily.

Sample treatment: oral pan-JAK inhibitor, 5-10 mg twice daily. Collected material from alopecia areata patients comprised lesional scalp punch biopsies and peripheral blood. Sequencing templates came from extracted RNA that was reverse transcribed into cDNA. The repertoire was sequenced with immunoSEQ multiplex PCR; TCRdb's copy has only in-frame clones and lacks some. This sample has 4,500 to 5,000 clones, with roughly 90% found just once. Remarks on this clone: Antigen unknown.

The V and J ends lost 1 base and 8 bases, in that order; junction bases with no gene match: 5. Germline CDR1 is MDHEN and CDR2 is SYDVKM. This CDR3 has 15 amino acids. Study observations and caveats: Amid tofacitinib therapy, many expanded lesional clones stayed present in scalp and blood. Within the top 100, expanded CD8+ clones significantly decreased with tofacitinib, as did scalp clonality.

The sequence came from a human donor with alopecia areata. Source: skin, taken at week 4, from a patient treated with tofacitinib. J is TRBJ1-2 and V is TRBV28; 12 bases match TRBD1. The CDR3 DNA follows: TGTGCCAGCAGTTTATATATCGGGACAGGGGGCGGCTACACCTTC. Translated, it gives CASSLYIGTGGGYTF.